The 12 T cell receptor beta chains presented below share a single source sample, sequenced in a study of T cells after posttransplantation cyclophosphamide. Cells defined as naive were viable CD3+CD4+ or CD3+CD8+ and CCR7+CD45RA+CD45RO-CD95-CD27+CD28+. The data were produced by immunoSEQ multiplex PCR, yet TCRdb's version contains in-frame clones alone and is incomplete. Of fewer than 20,000 clones in the sample, roughly 94% were seen once. What was sequenced was naive CD4+ T cells sorted from blood. The receptors were sampled from a woman aged 45 to 65 in good health and a related stem cell transplant donor.

The chain has TRBV6-5 and TRBJ2-3, with 8 bases lining up with TRBD1. CDR1 and CDR2 (germline): MNHEY, SVGAGI. CDR3 length equals 15 residues. The V gene end was trimmed by 10 bases and the J gene end by 0 bases; junction bases not matched to a gene: 9. The CDR3 coding sequence is TGTGCCACCTCCCGGGACAGGACAAGCACAGATACGCAGTATTTT. Translation gives CATSRDRTSTDTQYF.

This clone was counted only a few times. The chain carries TRBV6-6 and TRBJ2-7, with D perhaps TRBD1 (6 bases). This CDR3 spans 12 amino acids. The V and J ends lost 10 bases and 4 bases respectively, with 14 bases between them. Germline CDR1 is MNHNY and CDR2 is SVGAGI (reference sequence). The CDR3 protein is CAIATGGYEQYF. The CDR3 DNA reads TGTGCCATCGCGACAGGAGGTTACGAGCAGTACTTC.

This chain connects TRBV7-3 to TRBJ2-1; no definite D call. The germline V gene encodes CDR1 SGHTA and CDR2 FQGTGA. Trimming stripped 0 bases from V and 3 bases from J, with 9 bases between. The CDR3 has 15 amino acids. The CDR3 nucleotides read TGTGCCAGCAGCTTAACGGCAGACAACTACAATGAGCAGTTCTTC. This codes for CASSLTADNYNEQFF.

The V gene is TRBV18, the J gene TRBJ2-7, with D possibly being TRBD2 (5 bases). Germline V gene lookup returns CDR1 KGHSH and CDR2 LQKENI. CDR3 length equals 15 residues. Trimming took 2 bases from V and 6 from J, leaving 17 bases between them. CDR3 coding DNA: TGTGCCAGCTCACCAGCCGGGAAATTATTGGGCGAGCAGTACTTC. Residues: CASSPAGKLLGEQYF.

The chain has TRBV7-9 and TRBJ1-2, with D possibly TRBD1 on 5 matching bases. CDR1 is SEHNR, CDR2 FQNEAQ, per germline (reference sequence). V was clipped by 5 bases and J by 4 bases, with 8 bases between them. CDR3 length: 12 residues. The CDR3 reads CASSAQAYGYTF. The CDR3 DNA is TGTGCCAGCAGCGCACAGGCCTATGGCTACACCTTC.

The CDR3 DNA reads as TGTGCCAGCAGGGAGGGACAGGGCCTTATGAACACTGAAGCTTTCTTT. Translation gives CASREGQGLMNTEAFF. The chain has TRBV5-5 and TRBJ1-1; TRBD1 aligns across 9 bases. V gave up 5 bases and J gave up 0 bases; unmatched junction bases: 8. The germline V gene has CDR1 SGHKS and CDR2 YYEKEE (reference sequence). This CDR3 contains 16 residues.

The chain joins TRBV7-6 to TRBJ2-1; D ambiguous. Germline CDR1 and CDR2: SGHVS and FNYEAQ. The CDR3 runs to 12 residues. V was clipped by 5 bases and J by 9 bases, with 11 bases between them. In nucleotides, the CDR3 is TGTGCCAGCAGCCCCCTCACGGGTGAGCAGTTCTTC. Its translation: CASSPLTGEQFF. Variable domain in full (rest from reference TRBV7-6 and TRBJ2-1): GAGVSQSPRYKVTKRGQDVALRCDPISGHVSLYWYRQALGQGPEFLTYFNYEAQQDKSGLPNDRFSAERPEGSISTLTIQRTEQRDSAMYRCASSPLTGEQFFGPGTRLTVL.

V and J are TRBV25-1 and TRBJ1-4; a possible D gene is TRBD1 (6 bases). Germline V gives CDR1 MGHDK, CDR2 SYGVNS. The CDR3 covers 14 residues. Trimming stripped 5 bases from V and 7 bases from J, with 14 bases between. CDR3 in amino acids: CASSSGGGREKLFF. CDR3 DNA sequence: TGTGCCAGCAGTTCCGGGGGGGGGCGTGAAAAACTGTTTTTT.

This rearrangement joins TRBV28 to TRBJ2-3; the match to TRBD2 covers 8 bases. The CDR3 has 16 residues. V lost 5 bases to trimming and J lost 0 bases; unmatched junction nucleotides: 7. CDR1 MDHEN and CDR2 SYDVKM come from the germline V gene. Here the CDR3 DNA reads TGTGCCAGCAGTCTTACTAGCGGTTCTAGCACAGATACGCAGTATTTT. Its translation: CASSLTSGSSTDTQYF. Full variable domain (outside the CDR3, taken from reference TRBV28 and TRBJ2-3): DVKVTQSSRYLVKRTGEKVFLECVQDMDHENMFWYRQDPGLGLRLIYFSYDVKMKEKGDIPEGYSVSREKKERFSLILESASTNQTSMYLCASSLTSGSSTDTQYFGPGTRLTVL.

V is TRBV5-4 and J is TRBJ2-1; TRBD1 matches 12 bases. This CDR3 comprises 16 residues. Trimming at V came to 4 bases and at J to 7 bases, leaving 9 bases not matched to a gene. Germline V gene lookup returns CDR1 SGHNT and CDR2 YYREEE (reference sequence). CDR3 in amino acids: CASSPGTGGLENEQFF. CDR3 DNA sequence: TGTGCCAGCAGCCCCGGGACAGGGGGCCTGGAAAATGAGCAGTTCTTC.

The genes are TRBV11-3 and TRBJ1-4; D remains unclear. There are 15 residues in the CDR3. V was pared by 5 bases and J by 4 bases, with 14 bases between. CDR1 and CDR2 from the germline V gene are SGHNT and YENEEA. CDR3 nucleotide sequence: TGTGCCAGCAGCCCCTCTTCCGGGGTTAATGAAAAACTGTTTTTT. It specifies CASSPSSGVNEKLFF.

This clone was seen once. V gene TRBV4-1 combines with J gene TRBJ2-1; 7 bases match TRBD1. This CDR3 contains 15 residues. Germline V CDR1 and CDR2: MGHRA, YSYEKL. Trimming took 3 bases from V and 0 from J; bases not matched to a gene: 2. CDR3 region: CASSQTGTSYNEQFF. The CDR3, as DNA: TGCGCCAGCAGCCAGACAGGGACCTCCTACAATGAGCAGTTCTTC.